This T cell receptor beta chain appears in the sequencing data of a study of cytomegalovirus exposure and HLA in healthy donors. A multiplex PCR was run with 60 Vbeta primers and 13 Jbeta primers. Clones were read by immunoSEQ multiplex PCR, and TCRdb kept only the in-frame ones, dropping some. The table shows 100,000 to 150,000 clones, with about 73% occurring only once. Worth noting for this clone: What it recognizes is unknown.

The length of the CDR3 is 14 residues. V trimming: 3 bases; J trimming: 7 bases; junction bases outside the gene matches: 3. Germline lookup yields CDR1 MGHDK and CDR2 SYGVNS. Study-wide results and caveats: Among TCR beta chains, those listed as cytomegalovirus-associated numbered over 150. Analysis performed later showed TCR beta chains linked to HLA being more clonally expanded than equally common others.

The V gene is TRBV25-1, the J gene TRBJ2-1; 10 bases line up with TRBD2. Material for sequencing was PBMCs. This clonotype originated in a middle-aged woman in good health and CMV-seronegative. CDR3 sequence reads: CASSETSGSNEQFF. In DNA form, the CDR3 reads TGTGCCAGCAGTGAGACTAGCGGGTCGAATGAGCAGTTCTTC.